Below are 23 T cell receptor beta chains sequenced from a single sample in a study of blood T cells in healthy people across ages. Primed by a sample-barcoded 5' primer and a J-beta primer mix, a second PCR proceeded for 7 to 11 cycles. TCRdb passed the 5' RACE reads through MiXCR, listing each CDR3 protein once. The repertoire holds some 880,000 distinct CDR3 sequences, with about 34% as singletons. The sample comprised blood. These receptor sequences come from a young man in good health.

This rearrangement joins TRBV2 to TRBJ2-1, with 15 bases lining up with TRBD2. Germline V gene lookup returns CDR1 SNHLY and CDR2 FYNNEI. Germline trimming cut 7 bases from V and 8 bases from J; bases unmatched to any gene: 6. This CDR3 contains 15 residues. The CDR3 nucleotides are TGTGCCAGCACCCAAGGGACTAGCGGGGGGTATGAGCAGTTCTTC. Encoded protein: CASTQGTSGGYEQFF.

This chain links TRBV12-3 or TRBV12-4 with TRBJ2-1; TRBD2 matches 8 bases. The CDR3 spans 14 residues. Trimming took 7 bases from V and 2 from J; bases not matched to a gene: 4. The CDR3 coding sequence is TGTGCCAGCACCGGGGGGGGCCCCTACAATGAGCAGTTCTTC. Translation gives CASTGGGPYNEQFF.

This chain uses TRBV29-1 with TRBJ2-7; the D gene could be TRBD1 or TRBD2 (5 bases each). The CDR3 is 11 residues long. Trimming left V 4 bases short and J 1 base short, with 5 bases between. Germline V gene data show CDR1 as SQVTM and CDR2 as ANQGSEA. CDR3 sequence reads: CSVGGSYEQYF. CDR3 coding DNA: TGCAGCGTTGGGGGGTCCTACGAGCAGTACTTC.

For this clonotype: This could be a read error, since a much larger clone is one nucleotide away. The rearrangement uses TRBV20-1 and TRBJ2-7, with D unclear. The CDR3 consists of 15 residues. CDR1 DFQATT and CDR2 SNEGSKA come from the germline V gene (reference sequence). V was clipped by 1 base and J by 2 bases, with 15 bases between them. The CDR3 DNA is TGCAGTGCTAGAGGTGCGAAGGGCTCTACCTACGAGCAGTACTTC. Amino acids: CSARGAKGSTYEQYF.

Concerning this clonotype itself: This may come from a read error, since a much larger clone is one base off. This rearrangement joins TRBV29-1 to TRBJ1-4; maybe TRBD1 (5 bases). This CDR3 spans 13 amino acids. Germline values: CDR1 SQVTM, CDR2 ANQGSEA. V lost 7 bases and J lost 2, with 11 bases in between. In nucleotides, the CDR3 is TGCAGCGGGGGGTTGGGGACTAATGAAAAACTGTTTTTT. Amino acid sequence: CSGGLGTNEKLFF.

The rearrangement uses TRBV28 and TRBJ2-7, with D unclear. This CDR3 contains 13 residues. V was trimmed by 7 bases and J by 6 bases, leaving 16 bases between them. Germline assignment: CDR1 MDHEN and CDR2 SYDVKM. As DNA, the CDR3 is TGTGCCAGCAAGAGGTCGACCGTGGCCGAGCAGTACTTC. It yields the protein CASKRSTVAEQYF.

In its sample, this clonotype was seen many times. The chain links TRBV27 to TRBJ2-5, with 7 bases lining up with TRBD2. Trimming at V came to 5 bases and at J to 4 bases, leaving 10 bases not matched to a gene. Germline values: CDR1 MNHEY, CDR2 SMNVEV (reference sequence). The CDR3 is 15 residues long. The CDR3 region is CASSPFLSGAETQYF. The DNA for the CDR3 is TGTGCCAGCAGTCCCTTTTTGAGCGGGGCAGAGACCCAGTACTTC.

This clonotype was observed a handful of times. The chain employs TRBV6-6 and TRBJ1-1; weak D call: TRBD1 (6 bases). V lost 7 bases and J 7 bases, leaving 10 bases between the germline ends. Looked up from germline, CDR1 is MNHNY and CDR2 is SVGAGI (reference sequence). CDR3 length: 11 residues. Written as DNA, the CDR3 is TGTGCCAGCAATGGGGGCAGTGAAGCTTTCTTT. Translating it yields CASNGGSEAFF.

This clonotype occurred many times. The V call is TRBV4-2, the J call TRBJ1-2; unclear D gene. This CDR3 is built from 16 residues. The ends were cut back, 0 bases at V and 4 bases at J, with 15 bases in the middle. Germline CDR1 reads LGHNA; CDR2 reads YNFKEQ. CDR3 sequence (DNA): TGTGCCAGCAGCCAAGAAGGTACTAGGCAACTCTATGGCTACACCTTC. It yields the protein CASSQEGTRQLYGYTF.

CDR3 DNA: TGTGCCAGCAGCTTGGGACGGCGGAGTTCAACTAATGAAAAACTGTTTTTT. This translates into CASSLGRRSSTNEKLFF. V usage is TRBV5-5 and J usage is TRBJ1-4; D unclear. The CDR3 has 17 amino acids. Looked up from germline, CDR1 is SGHKS and CDR2 is YYEKEE (reference sequence). The V end was cut by 0 bases, the J end by 0 bases, with 12 bases between.

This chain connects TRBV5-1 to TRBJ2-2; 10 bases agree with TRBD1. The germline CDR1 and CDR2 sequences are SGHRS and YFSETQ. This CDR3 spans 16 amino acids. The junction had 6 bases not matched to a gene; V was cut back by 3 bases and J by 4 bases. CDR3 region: CASSSWTGGSTGELFF. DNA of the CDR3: TGCGCCAGCAGCTCCTGGACAGGGGGGAGCACCGGGGAGCTGTTTTTT.

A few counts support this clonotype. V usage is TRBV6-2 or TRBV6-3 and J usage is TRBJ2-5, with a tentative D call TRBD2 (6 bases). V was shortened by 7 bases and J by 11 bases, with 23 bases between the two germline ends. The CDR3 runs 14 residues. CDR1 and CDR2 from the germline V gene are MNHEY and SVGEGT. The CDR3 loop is CASIKEGAHNEQYF. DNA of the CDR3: TGTGCCAGCATTAAGGAGGGAGCCCACAATGAGCAGTACTTC.

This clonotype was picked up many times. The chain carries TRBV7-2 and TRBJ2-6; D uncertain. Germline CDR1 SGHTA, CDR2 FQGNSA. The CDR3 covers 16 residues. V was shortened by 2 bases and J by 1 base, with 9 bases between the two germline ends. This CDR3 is CASSLRSGSGANVLTF. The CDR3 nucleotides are TGTGCCAGCAGCTTACGATCTGGTTCTGGGGCCAACGTCCTGACTTTC.

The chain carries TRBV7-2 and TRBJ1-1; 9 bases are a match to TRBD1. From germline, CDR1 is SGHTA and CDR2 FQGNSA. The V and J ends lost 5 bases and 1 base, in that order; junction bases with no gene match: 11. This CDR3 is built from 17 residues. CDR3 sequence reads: CASSLGTGRKRNTEAFF. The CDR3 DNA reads TGTGCCAGCAGCCTGGGGACAGGGAGAAAAAGGAACACTGAAGCTTTCTTT.

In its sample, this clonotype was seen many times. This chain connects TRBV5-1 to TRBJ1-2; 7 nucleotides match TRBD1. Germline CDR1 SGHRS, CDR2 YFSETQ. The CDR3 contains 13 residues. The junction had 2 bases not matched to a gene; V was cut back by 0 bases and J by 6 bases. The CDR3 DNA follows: TGCGCCAGCAGCTTGGGGGACAGAGATGGCTACACCTTC. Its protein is CASSLGDRDGYTF.

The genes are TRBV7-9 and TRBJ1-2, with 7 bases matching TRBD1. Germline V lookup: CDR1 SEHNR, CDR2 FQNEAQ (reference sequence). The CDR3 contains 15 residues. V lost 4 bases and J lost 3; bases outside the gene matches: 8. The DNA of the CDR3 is TGTGCCAGCAGCTCGCAGGGGGGGCTCGACTATGGCTACACCTTC. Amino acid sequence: CASSSQGGLDYGYTF.

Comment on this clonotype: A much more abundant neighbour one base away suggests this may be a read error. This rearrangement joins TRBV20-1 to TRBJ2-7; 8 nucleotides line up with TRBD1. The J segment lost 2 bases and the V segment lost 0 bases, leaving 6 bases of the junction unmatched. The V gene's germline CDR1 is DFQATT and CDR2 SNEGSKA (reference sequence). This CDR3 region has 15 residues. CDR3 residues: CSARDGGQGTYEQYF. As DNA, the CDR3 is TGCAGTGCTAGAGATGGAGGACAGGGAACCTACGAGCAGTACTTC.

The CDR3 DNA reads as TGTGCCAGCAGTGAACGACAGGGGGCAGGCAAAAACATTCAGTACTTC. This encodes CASSERQGAGKNIQYF. The J gene is TRBJ2-4, the V gene TRBV2, with 10 bases identical to TRBD1. V gave up 2 bases and J gave up 3 bases; unmatched junction bases: 4. The germline gives CDR1 SNHLY, CDR2 FYNNEI. The CDR3 spans 16 residues. Supplemented by reference TRBV2 and TRBJ2-4, the full variable domain reads EPEVTQTPSHQVTQMGQEVILRCVPISNHLYFYWYRQILGQKVEFLVSFYNNEISEKSEIFDDQFSVERPDGSNFTLKIRSTKLEDSAMYFCASSERQGAGKNIQYFGAGTRLSVL.

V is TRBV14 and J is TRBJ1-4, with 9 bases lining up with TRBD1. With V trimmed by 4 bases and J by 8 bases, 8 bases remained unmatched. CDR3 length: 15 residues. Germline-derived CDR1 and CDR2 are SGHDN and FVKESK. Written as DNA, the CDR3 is TGTGCCAGCAGCCGAGACAGGGGGGACAGCGAAAAACTGTTTTTT. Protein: CASSRDRGDSEKLFF.

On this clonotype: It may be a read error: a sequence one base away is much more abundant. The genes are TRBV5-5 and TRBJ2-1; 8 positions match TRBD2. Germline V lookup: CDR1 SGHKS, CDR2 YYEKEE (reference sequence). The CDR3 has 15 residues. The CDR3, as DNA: TGTGCCTGCAGCACCGGGGGGGGACCCTACAATGAGCAGTTCTTC. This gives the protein CACSTGGGPYNEQFF.

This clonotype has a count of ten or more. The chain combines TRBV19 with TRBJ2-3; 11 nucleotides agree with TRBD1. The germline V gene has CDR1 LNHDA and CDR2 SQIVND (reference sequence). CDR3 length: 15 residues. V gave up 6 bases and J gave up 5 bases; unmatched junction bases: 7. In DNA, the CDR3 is TGTGCCAGTAGACCAGGACAGGGGGCCCAAGATACGCAGTATTTT. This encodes CASRPGQGAQDTQYF.

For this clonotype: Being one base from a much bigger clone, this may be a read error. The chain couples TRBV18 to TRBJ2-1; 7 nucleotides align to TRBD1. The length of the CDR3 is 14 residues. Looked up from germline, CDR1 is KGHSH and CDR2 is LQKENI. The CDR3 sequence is CTSSLQGRDNEQFF. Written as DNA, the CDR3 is TGTACCAGCTCACTACAGGGGCGGGACAATGAGCAGTTCTTC.

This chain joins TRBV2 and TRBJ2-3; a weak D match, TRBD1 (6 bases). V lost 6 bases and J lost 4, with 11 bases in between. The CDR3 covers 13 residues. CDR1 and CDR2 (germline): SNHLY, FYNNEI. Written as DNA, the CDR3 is TGTGCCAGCAGGGTGGACAGCCCAGATACGCAGTATTTT. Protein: CASRVDSPDTQYF.